This entry is about one T cell receptor (beta chain). Antigen: not known. This sample is drawn from a study of T cells expressing NK-cell markers. The overall study: The authors derived TCR beta repertoires from sorted CD3+CD56+NKG2C+, CD3+CD56+NKG2C- and CD3+CD56-NKG2C+ T cells. Study observations and caveats: Among a few donors, these clonotypes also ranked first in the CD3+CD56-NKG2C+ fraction.

After re-calling the 5' RACE reads, TCRdb lists one entry per CDR3 protein, DNA absent. This listing includes almost 450,000 distinct CDR3 sequences. The clonotype was recovered from a woman between 18 and 69 years old in good health. Source material: blood T cells: a sorted CD56 or NKG2C T cell subset, CD4+ or CD8+ T cells, or bulk PBMC T cells (not recorded which).

Here the CDR3 reads CSVRNRDRGNEKLFF. The gene calls are TRBV20-1 and TRBJ1-4; TCRdb selects TRBD1, and the lack of DNA leaves this call unchecked. The CDR3 extends over 15 amino acids. CDR1 DFQATT and CDR2 SNEGSKA come from the germline V gene (reference sequence).